This TCR beta chain originates from a study of cytomegalovirus exposure and HLA in healthy donors. Study in general: The 95 to 150 validation repertoires were produced on the same platform as the 650 or so repertoires of the first cohort. This was reported in a later analysis. Study-wide results and caveats: Listed as cytomegalovirus-associated were roughly 180 TCR beta chains. Specific recognition of CMV antigens was confirmed in vitro for a few chains (all CMV-associated).

Profiled with immunoSEQ multiplex PCR; TCRdb holds only in-frame clones, not every one. Among a few hundred thousand clones, 90% were seen once, and the ten largest hold roughly 0.38%. Remarks on this clone: Its matching antigen is unknown.

J gave up 4 bases and V 3 bases, and 11 bases lay outside the gene matches. The CDR3 length is 17 residues. Per germline, CDR1 SEHNR and CDR2 FQNEAQ (reference sequence). The donors were members of the validation cohort, which comprised 120 subjects and was separate from the first cohort of 600 to 850 subjects. This TCR came from a woman aged 18-29 years in good health and CMV-seronegative. The specimen sequenced was PBMCs. This chain joins TRBV7-9 and TRBJ1-1; TRBD1 aligns across 10 bases. CDR3 nucleotides: TGTGCCAGCAGCTTGGGAGCCGGGACAGGGGAGGCCACTGAAGCTTTCTTT. Translation gives CASSLGAGTGEATEAFF.